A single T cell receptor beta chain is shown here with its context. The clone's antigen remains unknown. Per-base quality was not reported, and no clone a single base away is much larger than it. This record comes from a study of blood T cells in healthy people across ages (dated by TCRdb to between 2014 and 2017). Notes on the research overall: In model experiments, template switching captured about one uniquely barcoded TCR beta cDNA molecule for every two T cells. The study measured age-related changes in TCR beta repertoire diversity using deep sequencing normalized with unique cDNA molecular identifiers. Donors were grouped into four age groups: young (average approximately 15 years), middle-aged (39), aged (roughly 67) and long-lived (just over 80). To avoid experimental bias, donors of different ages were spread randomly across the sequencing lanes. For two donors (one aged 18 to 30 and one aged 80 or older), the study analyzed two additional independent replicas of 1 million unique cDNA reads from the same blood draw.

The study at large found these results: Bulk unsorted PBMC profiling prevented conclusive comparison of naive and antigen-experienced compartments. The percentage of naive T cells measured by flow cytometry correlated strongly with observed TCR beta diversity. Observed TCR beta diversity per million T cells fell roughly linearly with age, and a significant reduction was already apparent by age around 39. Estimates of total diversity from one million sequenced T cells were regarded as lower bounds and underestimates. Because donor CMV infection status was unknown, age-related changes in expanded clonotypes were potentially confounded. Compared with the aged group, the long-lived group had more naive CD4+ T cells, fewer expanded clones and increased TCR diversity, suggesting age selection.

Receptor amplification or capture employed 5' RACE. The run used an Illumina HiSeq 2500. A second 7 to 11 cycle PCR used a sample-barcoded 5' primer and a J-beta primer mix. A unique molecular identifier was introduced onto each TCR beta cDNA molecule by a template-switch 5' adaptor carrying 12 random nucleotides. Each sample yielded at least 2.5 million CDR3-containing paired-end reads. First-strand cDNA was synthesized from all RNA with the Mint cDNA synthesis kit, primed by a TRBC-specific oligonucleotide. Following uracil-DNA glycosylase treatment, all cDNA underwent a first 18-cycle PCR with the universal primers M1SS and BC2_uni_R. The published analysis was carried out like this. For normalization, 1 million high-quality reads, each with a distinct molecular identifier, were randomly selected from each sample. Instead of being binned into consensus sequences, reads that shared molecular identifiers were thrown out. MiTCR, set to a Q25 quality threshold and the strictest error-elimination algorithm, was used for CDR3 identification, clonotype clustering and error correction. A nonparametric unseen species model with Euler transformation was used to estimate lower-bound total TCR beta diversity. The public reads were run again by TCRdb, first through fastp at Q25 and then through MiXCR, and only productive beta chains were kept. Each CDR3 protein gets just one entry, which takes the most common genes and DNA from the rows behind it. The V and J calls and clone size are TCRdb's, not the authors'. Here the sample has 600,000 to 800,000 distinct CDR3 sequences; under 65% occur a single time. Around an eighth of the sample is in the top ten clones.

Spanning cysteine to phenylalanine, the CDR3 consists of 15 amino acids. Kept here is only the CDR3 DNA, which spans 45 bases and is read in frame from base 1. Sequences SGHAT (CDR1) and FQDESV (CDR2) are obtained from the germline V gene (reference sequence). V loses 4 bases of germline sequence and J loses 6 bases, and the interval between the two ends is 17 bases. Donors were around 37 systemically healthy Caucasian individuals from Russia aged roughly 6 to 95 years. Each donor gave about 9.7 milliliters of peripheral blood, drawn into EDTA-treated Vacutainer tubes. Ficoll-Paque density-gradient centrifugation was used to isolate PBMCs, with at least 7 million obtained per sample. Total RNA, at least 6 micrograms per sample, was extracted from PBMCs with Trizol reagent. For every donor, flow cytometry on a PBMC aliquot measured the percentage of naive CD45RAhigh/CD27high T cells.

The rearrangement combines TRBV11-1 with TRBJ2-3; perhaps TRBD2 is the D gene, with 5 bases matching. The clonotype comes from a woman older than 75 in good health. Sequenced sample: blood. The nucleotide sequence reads TGTGCCAGCAGCTCTCTCCCCAGTGGAGGTGATACGCAGTATTTT. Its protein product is CASSSLPSGGDTQYF.